The text below deals with one T cell receptor beta chain. Here immunoSEQ multiplex PCR was the method, and the copy in TCRdb shows in-frame clones only, minus some. The sample includes tens of thousands of clones, 80% to 95% seen only once; the top ten take 10% to 15%. The source of the sample is a study of OX40 agonist ivuxolimab in advanced cancers. The sample in question was CD4+ or CD8+ T cells sorted from blood, obtained in a trial of the OX40 agonist ivuxolimab. This sequence was found in an adult with an advanced solid tumor such as melanoma, head and neck, liver or kidney cancer.

The CDR3 DNA reads as TGTGCCAGCAGCGGGACAGGGCGAGGGCATGAGCAGTTCTTC. Its translation: CASSGTGRGHEQFF. The chain uses TRBV11-3 and TRBJ2-1, with 9 positions matching TRBD1. The CDR3 is 14 amino acids. J gave up 8 bases and V 5 bases, and 7 bases lay outside the gene matches. CDR1 is SGHNT and CDR2 is YENEEA in the germline V gene.